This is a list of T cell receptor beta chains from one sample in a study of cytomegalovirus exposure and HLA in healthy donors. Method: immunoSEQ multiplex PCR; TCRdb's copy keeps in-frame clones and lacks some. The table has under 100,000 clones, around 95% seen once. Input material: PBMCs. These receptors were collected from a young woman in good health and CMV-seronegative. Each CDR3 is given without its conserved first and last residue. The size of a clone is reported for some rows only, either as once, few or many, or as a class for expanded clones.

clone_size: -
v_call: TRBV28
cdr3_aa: ASSFSSWLAGITSSYNEQF

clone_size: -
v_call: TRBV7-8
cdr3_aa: ASSRQGNLNTEAF

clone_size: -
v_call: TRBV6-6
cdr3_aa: ASSSTDSNQPQH

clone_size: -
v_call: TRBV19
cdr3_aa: ASSIARRQFTEAF

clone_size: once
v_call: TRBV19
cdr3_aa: ASRGQGETEAF

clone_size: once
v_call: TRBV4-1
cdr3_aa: ASSLRSGQLDNQPQH

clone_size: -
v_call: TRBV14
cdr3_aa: ASSQAESPQVNYGYT

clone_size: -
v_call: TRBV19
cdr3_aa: ASSQGGNEQF

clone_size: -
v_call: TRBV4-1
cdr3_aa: ASSQDQGGQGAGDTQY

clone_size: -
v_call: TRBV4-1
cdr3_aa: ASSHRGDSQETQY

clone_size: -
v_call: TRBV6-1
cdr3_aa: ASSETRYEQY

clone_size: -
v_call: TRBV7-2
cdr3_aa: ASSPPTYEQY

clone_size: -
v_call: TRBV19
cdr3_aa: ASSEVSSGNTIY

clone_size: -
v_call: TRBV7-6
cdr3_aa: ASSPGLAGGRHEQF

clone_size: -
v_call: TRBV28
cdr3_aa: ASSLPDRAGNTIY

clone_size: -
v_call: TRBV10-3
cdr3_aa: AISESREETQY

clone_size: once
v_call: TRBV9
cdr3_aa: ASSPAGGHTDTQY

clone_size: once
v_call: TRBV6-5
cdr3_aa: ASSGGTASSYEQY

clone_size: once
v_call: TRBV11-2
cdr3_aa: ASSLGTGGLETQY

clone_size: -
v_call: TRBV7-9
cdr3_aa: ASRSGTGNEKLF

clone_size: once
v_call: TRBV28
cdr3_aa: ATTQRETETQY

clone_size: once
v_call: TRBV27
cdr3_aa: ASSRTSAYEQY

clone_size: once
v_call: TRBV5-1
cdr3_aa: ASSLGTGLNYGYT

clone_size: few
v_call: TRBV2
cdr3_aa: ASSGQAKETQY

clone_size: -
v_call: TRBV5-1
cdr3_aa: ASSSKNTEAF

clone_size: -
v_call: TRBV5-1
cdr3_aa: ASSPGTRPNSPLH

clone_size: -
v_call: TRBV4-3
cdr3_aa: ASSQSPQGSSYNEQF

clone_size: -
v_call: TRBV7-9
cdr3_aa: ASSYSGLSLYEQY

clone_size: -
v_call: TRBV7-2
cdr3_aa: ASSLSAGKGYT

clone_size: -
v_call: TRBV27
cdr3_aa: ASSPFSQGGPTNLNTEAF

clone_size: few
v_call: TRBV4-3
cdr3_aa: ASSQGAVSYEQY

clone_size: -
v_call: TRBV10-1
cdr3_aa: ASSGRPGSLGSRNEQF

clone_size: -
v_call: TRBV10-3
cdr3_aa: AIGLGAHSNLNEQF

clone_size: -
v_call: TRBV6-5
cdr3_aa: ASTHGGSYEQY

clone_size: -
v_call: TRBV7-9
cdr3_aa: ASSWDRYEQY

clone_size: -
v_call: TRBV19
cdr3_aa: ASSSGRGEKLF

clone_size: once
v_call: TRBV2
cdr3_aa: ASSALGALGSEQY

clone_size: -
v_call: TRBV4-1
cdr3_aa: ASRADARGTQY

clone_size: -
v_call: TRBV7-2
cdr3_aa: ASSSSNYGYT

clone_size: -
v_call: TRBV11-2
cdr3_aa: ASSLDWAPNEKLF

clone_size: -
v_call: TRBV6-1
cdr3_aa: ASSPRQSNQPQH

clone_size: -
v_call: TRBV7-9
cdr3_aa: ASSLGVAGGQETQY

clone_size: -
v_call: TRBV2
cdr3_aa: ASSAGGSGNTIY

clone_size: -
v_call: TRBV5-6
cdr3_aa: ASSPKGGPNYGYT

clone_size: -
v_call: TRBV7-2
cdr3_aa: ASSLGGGGRTDTQY

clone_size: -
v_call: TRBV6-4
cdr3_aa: ASSDSGTGNEQF

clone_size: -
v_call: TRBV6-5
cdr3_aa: ASSYEHSDNYGYT